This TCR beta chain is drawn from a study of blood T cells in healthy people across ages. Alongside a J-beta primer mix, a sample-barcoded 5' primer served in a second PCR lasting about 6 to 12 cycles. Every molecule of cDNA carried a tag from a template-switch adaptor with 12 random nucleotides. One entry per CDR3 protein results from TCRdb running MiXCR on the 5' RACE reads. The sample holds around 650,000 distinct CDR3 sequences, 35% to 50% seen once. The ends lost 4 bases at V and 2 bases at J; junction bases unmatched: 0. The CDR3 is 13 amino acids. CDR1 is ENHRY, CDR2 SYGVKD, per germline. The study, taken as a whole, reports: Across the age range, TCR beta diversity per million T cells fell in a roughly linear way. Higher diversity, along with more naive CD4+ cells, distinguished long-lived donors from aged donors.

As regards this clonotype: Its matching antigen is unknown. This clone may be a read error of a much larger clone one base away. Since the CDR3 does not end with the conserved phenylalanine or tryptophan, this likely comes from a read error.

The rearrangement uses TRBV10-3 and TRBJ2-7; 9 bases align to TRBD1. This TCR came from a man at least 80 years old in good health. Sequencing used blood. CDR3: CAISGTGAYEQYS. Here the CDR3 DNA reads TGTGCCATCAGTGGGACAGGGGCCTACGAGCAGTACTCC.